This T cell receptor (beta chain) was recorded in a study of shared clonotypes between healthy human individuals. Genomic DNA (from each subset) was split evenly across several immunoSEQ plates. Replicate sorted-subset PCRs were loaded with around 200 ng DNA, approximately 31,000 T cell genomes. Method: immunoSEQ multiplex PCR; TCRdb's copy keeps in-frame clones and lacks some. The sample records 150,000 to 200,000 clones, 85% to 95% being singletons. Of note for this clone: Its antigen is unidentified.

Study results and limitations: A few donors showed sharing of about 4.8% of naive CD4 clonotypes.

CD45RA+ naive and CD45RA-negative memory subsets were separated from CD4+ cells. V trimming: 5 bases; J trimming: 7 bases; junction bases outside the gene matches: 4. The germline gives CDR1 MNHNY, CDR2 SVGAGI (reference sequence). CDR3 length: 12 amino acids. This clonotype was obtained from a woman between 25 and 40 years old in good health. The sequenced sample consisted of naive CD4+ T cells sorted from blood. The subset: CD45RA+ positively selected. The chain couples TRBV6-6 to TRBJ1-2; the match to TRBD1 covers 7 bases. CDR3 sequence (DNA): TGTGCCAGCAGTCCGGGGACAGTTGGCTACACCTTC. Translating gives CASSPGTVGYTF.